A single sample is the source of the 13 T cell receptor beta chains below, sequenced in a study of blood T cell repertoires in COVID-19. Data came from immunoSEQ multiplex PCR; TCRdb stores just in-frame clones and leaves some out. This table holds around 330,000 clones, roughly 86% found once. The sequenced sample was PBMCs or T cells enriched from blood (not recorded which). Every receptor here comes from a woman under 30 who had recovered from COVID-19.

The genes are TRBV19 and TRBJ1-4, with TRBD1 matching 9 bases. This CDR3 is built from 14 residues. The ends lost 9 bases at V and 5 bases at J; junction bases unmatched: 7. Germline values: CDR1 LNHDA, CDR2 SQIVND (reference sequence). The CDR3 DNA sequence: TGTGCCAGCCGGACAGGGGCCGGGAATGAAAAACTGTTTTTT. It codes for CASRTGAGNEKLFF.

The table lists this clone with a count of one. The V call is TRBV28, the J call TRBJ1-5; D not certain. There are 15 residues in the CDR3. Germline CDR1 and CDR2: MDHEN and SYDVKM. Trimming took off 4 bases at V and 2 bases at J, with 12 bases between the two ends. The CDR3 sequence is CASSSAGRGNQPQHF. DNA of the CDR3: TGTGCCAGCAGTTCCGCCGGGAGGGGCAATCAGCCCCAGCATTTT.

This chain connects TRBV4-3 to TRBJ2-1; 7 nucleotides line up with TRBD2. Per the germline V gene, CDR1 is LGHNA and CDR2 is YSLEER. V lost 3 bases, J lost 6 bases, and 14 bases stayed unmatched. The CDR3 loop spans 17 amino acids. In nucleotides, the CDR3 is TGCGCCAGCAGCCAGAGAACCCTAGCGGTTACTCCCAATGAGCAGTTCTTC. Its protein is CASSQRTLAVTPNEQFF.

This chain uses TRBV7-3 with TRBJ1-6, with TRBD1 identical over 9 bases. The V segment lost 5 bases and the J segment 8 bases; nucleotides outside the gene matches: 1. Germline CDR1 and CDR2: SGHTA and FQGTGA. The length of the CDR3 is 13 residues. The chain's CDR3 is CASSRQGDSPLHF. CDR3 DNA sequence: TGTGCCAGCAGCCGACAGGGGGATTCACCCCTCCACTTT.

Here the CDR3 reads CASSPPAVATDTQYF. The CDR3 nucleotides read TGTGCCAGCTCACCACCGGCAGTCGCCACAGATACGCAGTATTTT. The V and J genes are TRBV18 and TRBJ2-3; D remains ambiguous. The CDR3 is 15 residues long. Germline lookup yields CDR1 KGHSH and CDR2 LQKENI. The V end lost 0 bases, the J end lost 2 bases, and 9 bases lay between the germline ends.

The chain uses TRBV7-9 and TRBJ1-2; TRBD1 is a possible D gene (5 bases). The germline gives CDR1 SEHNR, CDR2 FQNEAQ (reference sequence). V was trimmed by 5 bases and J by 8 bases, leaving 18 bases between them. The CDR3 runs to 14 residues. CDR3 sequence reads: CASSPALQDAGYTF. The DNA for the CDR3 is TGTGCCAGCAGCCCCGCCCTACAGGACGCGGGCTACACCTTC.

V usage is TRBV10-3 and J usage is TRBJ2-7; 11 nucleotides agree with TRBD1. Germline assignment: CDR1 ENHRY and CDR2 SYGVKD. The V gene end was trimmed by 8 bases and the J gene end by 1 base; junction bases not matched to a gene: 10. CDR3 size: 16 residues. CDR3 nucleotides: TGTGCCATCTCCCCCCGGGACAGGGGGAATTCCTACGAGCAGTACTTC. Its protein is CAISPRDRGNSYEQYF.

This chain uses TRBV5-1 with TRBJ2-5; D gene ambiguous. This CDR3 contains 12 residues. Germline CDR1 and CDR2: SGHRS and YFSETQ. With 0 bases removed from V and 5 bases from J, the gap between germline ends came to 5 bases. The CDR3 spells CASSLAEETQYF. The CDR3 bases are TGCGCCAGCAGCTTGGCCGAGGAGACCCAGTACTTC.

This clone was counted once. This chain links TRBV20-1 with TRBJ2-1; 9 bases align to TRBD2. Germline V gene data show CDR1 as DFQATT and CDR2 as SNEGSKA (reference sequence). The CDR3 spans 15 residues. Trimming took 3 bases from V and 6 from J; bases not matched to a gene: 9. The DNA of the CDR3 is TGCAGTGCTAGTCCTTCCGCTAGCGGGACCAATGAGCAGTTCTTC. Amino acid sequence: CSASPSASGTNEQFF.

This clone was observed once. The chain has TRBV7-3 and TRBJ2-6, with unresolved D. The V gene lost 5 bases and the J gene lost 4 bases, with 9 bases spanning the gap. The CDR3 extends over 14 amino acids. Looked up from germline, CDR1 is SGHTA and CDR2 is FQGTGA. The CDR3 here is CASSDTKGANVLTF. CDR3 DNA: TGTGCCAGCAGCGATACAAAAGGGGCCAACGTCCTGACTTTC.

The chain couples TRBV6-5 to TRBJ1-6, with no clear D. V was pared by 8 bases and J by 10 bases, with 18 bases between. The germline V gene has CDR1 MNHEY and CDR2 SVGAGI. This CDR3 spans 14 amino acids. The CDR3 DNA sequence: TGTGCCAGCTCGAGGACTCAGGAAGCGTCACCCCTCCACTTT. It translates to CASSRTQEASPLHF.

V gene TRBV9 combines with J gene TRBJ1-2, with 7 bases identical to TRBD1. CDR1 is SGDLS, CDR2 YYNGEE, per germline. V gave up 2 bases and J gave up 3 bases; unmatched junction bases: 4. This CDR3 is built from 14 residues. CDR3 sequence reads: CASSVFTGDYGYTF. The CDR3 nucleotides are TGTGCCAGCAGCGTCTTCACAGGGGACTATGGCTACACCTTC.

The rearrangement uses TRBV10-3 and TRBJ2-1; D gene ambiguous. Germline V lookup: CDR1 ENHRY, CDR2 SYGVKD. Trimming pared 2 bases from V and 2 bases from J, leaving 13 bases between. The CDR3 sequence is 16 residues long. CDR3 protein: CAISERFRSAYNEQFF. The DNA for the CDR3 is TGTGCCATCAGTGAGCGGTTTCGCTCGGCCTACAATGAGCAGTTCTTC.